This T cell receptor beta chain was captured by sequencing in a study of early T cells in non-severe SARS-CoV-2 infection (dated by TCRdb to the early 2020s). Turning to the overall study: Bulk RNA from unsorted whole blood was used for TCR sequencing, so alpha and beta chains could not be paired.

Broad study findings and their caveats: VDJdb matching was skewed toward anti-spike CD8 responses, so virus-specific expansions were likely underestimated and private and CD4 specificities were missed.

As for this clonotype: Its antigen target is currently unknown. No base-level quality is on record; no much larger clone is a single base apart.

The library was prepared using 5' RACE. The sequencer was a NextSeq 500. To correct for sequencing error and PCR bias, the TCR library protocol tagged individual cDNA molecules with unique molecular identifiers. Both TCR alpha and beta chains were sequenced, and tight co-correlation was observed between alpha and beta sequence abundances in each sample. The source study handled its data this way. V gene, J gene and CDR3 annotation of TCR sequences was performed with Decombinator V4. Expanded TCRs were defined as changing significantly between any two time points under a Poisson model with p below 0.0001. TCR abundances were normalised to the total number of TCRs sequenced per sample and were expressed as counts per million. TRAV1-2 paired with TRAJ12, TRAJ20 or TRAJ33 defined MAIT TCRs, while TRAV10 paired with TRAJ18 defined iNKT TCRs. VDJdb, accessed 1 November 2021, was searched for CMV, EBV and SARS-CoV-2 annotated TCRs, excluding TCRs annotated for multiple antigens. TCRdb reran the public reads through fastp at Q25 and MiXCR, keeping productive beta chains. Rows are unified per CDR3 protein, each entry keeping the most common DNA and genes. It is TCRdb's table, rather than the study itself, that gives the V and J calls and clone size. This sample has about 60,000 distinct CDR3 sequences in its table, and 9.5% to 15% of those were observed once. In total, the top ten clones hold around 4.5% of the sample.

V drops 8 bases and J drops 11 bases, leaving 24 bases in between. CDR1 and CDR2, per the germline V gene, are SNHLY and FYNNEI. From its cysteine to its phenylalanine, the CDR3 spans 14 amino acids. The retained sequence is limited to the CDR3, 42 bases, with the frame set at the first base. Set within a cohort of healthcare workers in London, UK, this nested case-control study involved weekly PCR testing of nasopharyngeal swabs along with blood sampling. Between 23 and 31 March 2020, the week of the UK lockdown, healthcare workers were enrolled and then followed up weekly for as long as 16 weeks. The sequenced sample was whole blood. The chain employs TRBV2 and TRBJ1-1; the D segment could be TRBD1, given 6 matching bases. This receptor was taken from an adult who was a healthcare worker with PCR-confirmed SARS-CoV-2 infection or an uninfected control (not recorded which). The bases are TGTGCCAGCGGGACGGGGGGCGCGATGGTAGATGCTTTCTTT. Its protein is CASGTGGAMVDAFF.